Shown below are 2 T cell receptor beta chains from a single sample sequenced in a study of T cell responses to AZD1222 COVID-19 vaccine. Clones were read by immunoSEQ multiplex PCR, and TCRdb kept only the in-frame ones, dropping some. The table records approximately 120,000 clones, approximately 85% of them present only once. Material: peripheral blood, obtained 28 days after the second AZD1222 dose. The receptors come from an adult who received the AZD1222 COVID-19 vaccine.

V gene TRBV19 combines with J gene TRBJ2-7; 12 bases align to TRBD2. The germline CDR1 and CDR2 sequences are LNHDA and SQIVND (reference sequence). CDR3 length: 13 amino acids. J lost 4 bases, V lost 6 bases, and 1 base had no gene match. CDR3: CASRLAGGYEQYF. The CDR3 DNA reads as TGTGCCAGTAGACTAGCGGGGGGATACGAGCAGTACTTC.

The rearrangement links TRBV6-5 to TRBJ1-1; D is unclear. Trimming cost V 6 bases and J 6 bases, with 8 bases left between them. Germline V CDR1 and CDR2: MNHEY, SVGAGI. CDR3 length: 11 amino acids. The CDR3 spells CASRTFAEAFF. The DNA of the CDR3 is TGTGCCAGCAGAACTTTCGCTGAAGCTTTCTTT.